Each of the 28 T cell receptor beta chains below was sequenced from the same sample in a study of cytomegalovirus exposure and HLA in healthy donors. The primer mix had 60 Vbeta and 13 Jbeta primers. The protocol was immunoSEQ multiplex PCR, while the TCRdb copy is restricted to in-frame clones and leaves out a portion. This table holds some 180,000 clones, 60% to 85% found once. The sequencing sample was made of PBMCs. These receptors were obtained from a male donor in good health and CMV-seronegative.

CDR3 loop: CASTPSGVAYEQYF. CDR3 sequence (DNA): TGTGCCAGCACCCCAAGCGGGGTCGCCTACGAGCAGTACTTC. The V call is TRBV6-6, the J call TRBJ2-7, with 7 bases identical to TRBD2. The J segment lost 2 bases and the V segment lost 7 bases, leaving 8 bases of the junction unmatched. The CDR3 spans 14 residues. From germline, CDR1 is MNHNY and CDR2 SVGAGI (reference sequence).

This clone was seen a few times. This chain joins TRBV28 and TRBJ1-1, with a possible D match to TRBD1 (6 bases). V was cut by 3 bases and J by 4 bases, with 15 bases left in between. Germline lookup yields CDR1 MDHEN and CDR2 SYDVKM. This CDR3 comprises 15 residues. CDR3 DNA: TGTGCCAGCAGTTTGACCTCAGGGGTAGGCACTGAAGCTTTCTTT. This encodes CASSLTSGVGTEAFF.

This clone was seen more than once but under ten times. The chain employs TRBV6-6 and TRBJ2-1; no clear D. The germline V gene encodes CDR1 MNHNY and CDR2 SVGAGI (reference sequence). The CDR3 totals 15 residues. V lost 8 bases and J 5 bases, leaving 19 bases between the germline ends. CDR3: CASHHAPRVNNEQFF. For the CDR3, the DNA is TGTGCCAGCCACCACGCCCCCCGGGTCAACAATGAGCAGTTCTTC.

This chain uses TRBV11-3 with TRBJ2-7, with TRBD1 identical over 10 bases. The V gene's germline CDR1 is SGHNT and CDR2 YENEEA. The CDR3 loop spans 13 amino acids. Losses at the gene ends were 5 bases for V and 7 bases for J; bases not matched to a gene: 5. CDR3 sequence reads: CASSVGQGLEQYF. Here the CDR3 DNA reads TGTGCCAGCAGCGTGGGACAGGGGTTGGAGCAGTACTTC.

This clone was recorded only once. V is TRBV19 and J is TRBJ1-5; D may be TRBD1 (5 bases). Germline CDR1 LNHDA, CDR2 SQIVND (reference sequence). This CDR3 comprises 18 residues. V shed 7 bases and J shed 6 bases, with 28 bases lying between them. CDR3 loop: CASTPGDRSLSRGQPQHF. DNA for the CDR3: TGTGCCAGTACCCCGGGCGACAGATCGTTGTCTAGGGGTCAGCCCCAGCATTTT.

This clone has just one count. The chain combines TRBV14 with TRBJ1-5; D gene ambiguous. Germline V gene sequence: CDR1 SGHDN, CDR2 FVKESK. V lost 4 bases and J 2 bases, leaving 24 bases between the germline ends. This CDR3 contains 19 residues. Written as DNA, the CDR3 is TGTGCCAGCAGCCTCGCCCCTCAAACAGCAACAACAGGCAATCAGCCCCAGCATTTT. It yields the protein CASSLAPQTATTGNQPQHF.

The gene calls are TRBV6-1 and TRBJ1-5; TRBD1 agrees at 9 bases. This CDR3 region has 14 residues. Germline V gives CDR1 MNHNS, CDR2 SASEGT. V shed 8 bases, J shed 2 bases, and the junction held 4 bases outside the gene matches. The CDR3 DNA reads TGTGCCAGCGGGGACAGGGAGCGCAATCAGCCCCAGCATTTT. Its protein is CASGDRERNQPQHF.

To note about this clone: At one of its ends the junction is not consistent with the germline gene, which may arise from a read error. The chain is built from TRBV7-3 and TRBJ1-1; 8 bases are shared with TRBD1. The germline gives CDR1 SGHTA, CDR2 FQGTGA. The CDR3 length is 16 residues. Here the CDR3 DNA reads TGTTCCAGCAGCCTCGGGACAGGCGGTATGAACACTGAAGCTTTCTTT. It encodes CSSSLGTGGMNTEAFF. Using reference TRBV7-3 and TRBJ1-1 for the parts outside the CDR3, the full variable domain is GAGVSQTPSNKVTEKGKYVELRCDPISGHTALYWYRQSLGQGPEFLIYFQGTGAADDSGLPNDRFFAVRPEGSVSTLKIQRTERGDSAVYLCSSSLGTGGMNTEAFFGQGTRLTVV.

A note on this clone: This same CDR3 is encoded by further DNA sequences in the sample. The chain combines TRBV15 with TRBJ2-1, with TRBD2 matching 10 bases. V dropped 2 bases and J dropped 8; count of bases not matched to a gene: 3. The CDR3 runs to 14 residues. Germline CDR1 and CDR2: LNHNV and YYDKDF (reference sequence). CDR3 region: CATSRPSGSYEQFF. The CDR3 nucleotides read TGTGCCACCAGCAGACCTAGCGGGAGCTATGAGCAGTTCTTC.

The chain has TRBV30 and TRBJ2-1, with 7 bases lining up with TRBD2. The J segment lost 8 bases and the V segment lost 1 base, leaving 8 bases of the junction unmatched. Per the germline V gene, CDR1 is GTSNPN and CDR2 is SVGIG (reference sequence). This CDR3 contains 14 residues. DNA for the CDR3: TGTGCCTGGAGTGGTGGGAGGGCCTCGGATGAGCAGTTCTTC. It is translated as CAWSGGRASDEQFF.

V is TRBV19 and J is TRBJ2-7; 7 positions match TRBD1. The CDR3 is 14 amino acids. The J segment lost 3 bases and the V segment lost 4 bases, leaving 6 bases of the junction unmatched. Germline V gene lookup returns CDR1 LNHDA and CDR2 SQIVND (reference sequence). CDR3 amino acids: CASSTTGAIYEQYF. Here the CDR3 DNA reads TGTGCCAGTAGTACCACAGGGGCAATCTACGAGCAGTACTTC.

This clone was seen once. The rearrangement links TRBV27 to TRBJ1-5, with D possibly TRBD1 on 5 matching bases. With 5 bases removed from V and 9 bases from J, the gap between germline ends came to 17 bases. CDR3 size: 14 residues. Looked up from germline, CDR1 is MNHEY and CDR2 is SMNVEV (reference sequence). The CDR3 spells CASSPNRRDPPQHF. CDR3 nucleotides: TGTGCCAGCAGTCCAAACAGGAGGGATCCGCCCCAGCATTTT.

The chain has TRBV9 and TRBJ1-5, with D possibly TRBD1 on 6 matching bases. The length of the CDR3 is 14 residues. The V end lost 3 bases, the J end lost 4 bases, and 11 bases lay between the germline ends. The germline V gene encodes CDR1 SGDLS and CDR2 YYNGEE. DNA for the CDR3: TGTGCCAGCAGCGAGACAGGTGCTAATCAGCCCCAGCATTTT. It codes for CASSETGANQPQHF.

The CDR3 region has the DNA TGTGCCAGCAGTTTGACTTCCTTATCGGGCACCGGGGAGCTGTTTTTT. Amino acid sequence: CASSLTSLSGTGELFF. The chain joins TRBV11-3 to TRBJ2-2, with D unresolved. The ends were cut back, 6 bases at V and 4 bases at J, with 18 bases in the middle. Germline V gives CDR1 SGHNT, CDR2 YENEEA. The CDR3 length is 16 residues.

This chain connects TRBV6-5 to TRBJ2-3; tentatively, D is TRBD1 (6 bases). CDR1 MNHEY and CDR2 SVGAGI come from the germline V gene. The CDR3 has 13 amino acids. The ends were cut back, 4 bases at V and 9 bases at J, with 14 bases in the middle. The CDR3 loop is CASSLGGETTQYF. The DNA of the CDR3 is TGTGCCAGCAGTTTAGGGGGAGAGACAACGCAGTATTTT.

V and J are TRBV4-2 and TRBJ1-4; 8 bases align to TRBD1. CDR3 size: 16 residues. Germline V gene lookup returns CDR1 LGHNA and CDR2 YNFKEQ. The ends lost 4 bases at V and 8 bases at J; junction bases unmatched: 12. The CDR3: CASSPGPQGAEEKLFF. The CDR3, as DNA: TGTGCCAGCAGCCCCGGGCCCCAGGGGGCGGAGGAAAAACTGTTTTTT.

The J gene is TRBJ1-2, the V gene TRBV6-5, with 7 bases aligning to TRBD1. In germline, CDR1 is MNHEY, CDR2 SVGAGI. There are 14 residues in the CDR3. Trimming removed 5 bases from V and 1 base from J; junction bases left unmatched: 4. The CDR3 loop reads CASSGTDHNYGYTF. The CDR3 DNA sequence: TGTGCCAGCAGTGGGACAGACCATAACTATGGCTACACCTTC.

The rearrangement links TRBV11-2 to TRBJ1-3; TRBD1 is a possible D gene (6 bases). Germline lookup yields CDR1 SGHAT and CDR2 FQNNGV. The CDR3 spans 16 residues. The germline V and J ends were trimmed by 3 bases and 0 bases, with 12 bases remaining between them. This CDR3 is CASSLTDSPSGNTIYF. The DNA for the CDR3 is TGTGCCAGCAGCTTGACGGACAGCCCCTCTGGAAACACCATATATTTT.

The gene calls are TRBV28 and TRBJ2-2; D remains unclear. V lost 7 bases and J lost 7, with 13 bases in between. Germline CDR1 is MDHEN and CDR2 is SYDVKM. The CDR3 covers 13 residues. In DNA form, the CDR3 reads TGTGCCAGCACCCGTCAGGTGGACGGGGAGCTGTTTTTT. It specifies CASTRQVDGELFF. Full variable domain (missing parts from reference TRBV28 and TRBJ2-2): DVKVTQSSRYLVKRTGEKVFLECVQDMDHENMFWYRQDPGLGLRLIYFSYDVKMKEKGDIPEGYSVSREKKERFSLILESASTNQTSMYLCASTRQVDGELFFGEGSRLTVL.

This clone has more than one count but fewer than ten. The chain employs TRBV28 and TRBJ2-3; no definite D call. Trimming removed 6 bases at V and 5 bases at J, with 12 bases between. The CDR3 consists of 13 residues. The V gene's germline CDR1 is MDHEN and CDR2 SYDVKM. Written as DNA, the CDR3 is TGTGCCAGCAGCGGGTTGTTGATAGATACGCAGTATTTT. Translated: CASSGLLIDTQYF.

CDR3 protein: CAYLGTSGTDTQYF. The CDR3, as DNA: TGTGCCTACCTCGGGACTAGCGGCACAGATACGCAGTATTTT. This chain connects TRBV30 to TRBJ2-3; 10 positions match TRBD2. The CDR3 loop spans 14 amino acids. The V gene end was trimmed by 7 bases and the J gene end by 1 base; junction bases not matched to a gene: 5. CDR1 and CDR2 from the germline V gene are GTSNPN and SVGIG (reference sequence).

As DNA, the CDR3 is TGTGCCAGCAGCTCCAGGAACACTGAAGCTTTCTTT. Translation gives CASSSRNTEAFF. The chain employs TRBV7-3 and TRBJ1-1, with D uncertain. The CDR3 runs to 12 residues. Trimming cost V 4 bases and J 1 base, with 4 bases left between them. Germline V lookup: CDR1 SGHTA, CDR2 FQGTGA.

To note about this clone: Other DNA sequences within the sample encode an identical CDR3. The chain has TRBV9 and TRBJ1-2; a weak D match, TRBD1 (5 bases). This CDR3 comprises 13 residues. CDR1 is SGDLS, CDR2 YYNGEE, per germline. V lost 2 bases and J 3 bases, leaving 8 bases between the germline ends. The CDR3 loop is CASSVGGDYGYTF. The CDR3 bases are TGTGCCAGCAGCGTGGGGGGGGACTATGGCTACACCTTC.

This chain connects TRBV7-2 to TRBJ1-5; D ambiguous. V was pared by 2 bases and J by 7 bases, with 15 bases between. There are 15 residues in the CDR3. Germline V CDR1 and CDR2: SGHTA, FQGNSA. The CDR3 DNA is TGTGCCAGCAGCTTAAGTGGGCTCCTCGACCAGCCCCAGCATTTT. Protein: CASSLSGLLDQPQHF.

This chain links TRBV6-5 with TRBJ1-5; TRBD1 agrees at 7 bases. With 2 bases clipped from V and 5 bases from J, the junction kept 9 bases outside the gene matches. The length of the CDR3 is 16 residues. CDR1 and CDR2 from the germline V gene are MNHEY and SVGAGI. CDR3 region: CASSYSARGDHQPQHF. The CDR3 coding sequence is TGTGCCAGCAGTTACAGCGCCAGGGGGGACCATCAGCCCCAGCATTTT.

This chain links TRBV28 with TRBJ1-6; D perhaps matches TRBD1 (6 bases). The V gene lost 5 bases and the J gene lost 8 bases, with 13 bases spanning the gap. This CDR3 comprises 14 residues. Germline V gene sequence: CDR1 MDHEN, CDR2 SYDVKM. The CDR3, as DNA: TGTGCCAGCAGTACCCAGGGGCGTGATTCACCCCTCCACTTT. This sequence encodes CASSTQGRDSPLHF.

The chain carries TRBV7-9 and TRBJ2-1; maybe TRBD2 (6 bases). This CDR3 contains 15 residues. The V gene's germline CDR1 is SEHNR and CDR2 FQNEAQ (reference sequence). V was trimmed by 1 base and J by 0 bases, leaving 7 bases between them. Here the CDR3 reads CASSLVGGSYNEQFF. The CDR3 region has the DNA TGTGCCAGCAGCTTAGTGGGGGGCTCCTACAATGAGCAGTTCTTC.

V gene TRBV7-2 combines with J gene TRBJ2-1; 7 bases are shared with TRBD2. There are 12 residues in the CDR3. The V and J ends lost 5 bases and 15 bases, in that order; junction bases with no gene match: 10. CDR1 is SGHTA and CDR2 is FQGNSA in the germline V gene. The DNA of the CDR3 is TGTGCCAGCAGCCCTAGCGGAAGACTTAGGTTCTTC. Protein: CASSPSGRLRFF.